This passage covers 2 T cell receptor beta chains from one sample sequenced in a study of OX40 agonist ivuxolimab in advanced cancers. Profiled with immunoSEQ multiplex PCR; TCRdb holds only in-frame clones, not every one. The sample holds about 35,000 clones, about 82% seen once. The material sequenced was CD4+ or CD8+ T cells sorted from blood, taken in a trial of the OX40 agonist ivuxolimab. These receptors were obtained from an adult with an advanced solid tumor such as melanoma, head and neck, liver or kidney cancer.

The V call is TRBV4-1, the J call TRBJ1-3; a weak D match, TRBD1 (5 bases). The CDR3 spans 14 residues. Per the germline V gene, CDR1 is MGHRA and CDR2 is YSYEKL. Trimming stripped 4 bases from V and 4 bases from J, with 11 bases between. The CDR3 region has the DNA TGCGCCAGCAGCCCCGGGACGGGGGGAAACACCATATATTTT. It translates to CASSPGTGGNTIYF.

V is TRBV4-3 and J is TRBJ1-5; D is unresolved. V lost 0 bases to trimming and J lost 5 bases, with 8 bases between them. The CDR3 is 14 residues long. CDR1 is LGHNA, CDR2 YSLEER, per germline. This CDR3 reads CASSQEPRYQPQHF. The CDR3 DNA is TGCGCCAGCAGCCAAGAGCCAAGGTATCAGCCCCAGCATTTT.